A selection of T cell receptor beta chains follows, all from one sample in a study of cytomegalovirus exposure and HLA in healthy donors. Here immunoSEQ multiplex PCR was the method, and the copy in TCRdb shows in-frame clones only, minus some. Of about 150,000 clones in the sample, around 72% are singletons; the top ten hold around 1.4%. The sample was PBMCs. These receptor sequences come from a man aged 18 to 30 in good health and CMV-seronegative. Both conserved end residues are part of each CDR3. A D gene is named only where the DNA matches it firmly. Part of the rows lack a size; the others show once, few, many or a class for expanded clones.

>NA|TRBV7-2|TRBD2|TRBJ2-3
TGTGCCAGCAGCTTAGCGGCGGGAGCGTACACAGATACGCAGTATTTT
CASSLAAGAYTDTQYF
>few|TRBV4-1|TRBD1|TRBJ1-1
TGCGCCAGCAGCCACGGACAGGCGTTGGGTCGAGAGGCTTTCTTT
CASSHGQALGREAFF
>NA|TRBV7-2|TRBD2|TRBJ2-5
TGTGCCAGCAGCTTAGGCTCAGCGGGAGGGAGGGAGACCCAGTACTTC
CASSLGSAGGRETQYF
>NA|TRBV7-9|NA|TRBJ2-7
TGTTCCAGCAGCCTCAGGCCATACGAGCAGTACTTC
CSSSLRPYEQYF
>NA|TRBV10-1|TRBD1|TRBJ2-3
TGCGCCAGCGGCCCGGGACAGGGTTTCCCCGGAGCAGATACGCAGTATTTT
CASGPGQGFPGADTQYF
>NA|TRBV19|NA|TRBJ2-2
TGTGCCAGTAGTTCATACACCGGGGAGCTGTTTTTT
CASSSYTGELFF
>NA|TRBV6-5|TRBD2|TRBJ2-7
TGTGCCAGCAGTTTCACTAGCGGAGAACTCTACGAGCAGTACTTC
CASSFTSGELYEQYF
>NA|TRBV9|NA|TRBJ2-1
TGTGCCAGCAGCGGAATCGGCGGCTCCTACAATGAGCAGTTCTTC
CASSGIGGSYNEQFF
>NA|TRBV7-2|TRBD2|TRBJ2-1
TGTGCCAGCAGCCACCCCCCCGGACTAGCGGGAGTCGGTGAGCAGTTCTTC
CASSHPPGLAGVGEQFF
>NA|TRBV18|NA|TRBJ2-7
TGTGCCAGCTCATCCGACGGGTCCTACGAGCAGTACTTC
CASSSDGSYEQYF
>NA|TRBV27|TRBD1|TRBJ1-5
TGTGCCAGCAGTTTATCGACAGGGGCAGGACAGCCCCAGCATTTT
CASSLSTGAGQPQHF
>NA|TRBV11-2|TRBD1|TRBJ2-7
TGTGCCAGCAGCTCGCAGGGGGCGGACGACGAGCAGTACTTC
CASSSQGADDEQYF
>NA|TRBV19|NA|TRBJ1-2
TGTGCCAGTACAGACAGGAACTATGGCTACACCTTC
CASTDRNYGYTF
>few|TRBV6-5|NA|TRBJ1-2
TGTGCCAGCAGTTTCTCGACACCTGGCTACACCTTC
CASSFSTPGYTF
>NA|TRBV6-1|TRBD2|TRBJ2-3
TGTGCCAGCAACAGCGGGGGATGGGGCACAGATACGCAGTATTTT
CASNSGGWGTDTQYF
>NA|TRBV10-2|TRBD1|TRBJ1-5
TGCGCCAGCTCACCAGGGGGCCTTAGTCAGCCCCAGCATTTT
CASSPGGLSQPQHF
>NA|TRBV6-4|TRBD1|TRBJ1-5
TGTGCCAGCAGTCCGACAGGGGGCAATCAGCCCCAGCATTTT
CASSPTGGNQPQHF
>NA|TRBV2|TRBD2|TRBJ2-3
TGTGCCACCGCCGGGACTAGTCTCACAGATACGCAGTATTTT
CATAGTSLTDTQYF
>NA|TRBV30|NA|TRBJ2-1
TGTGCCTGGAGGAAAAGCGGAGACAATGAGCAGTTCTTC
CAWRKSGDNEQFF
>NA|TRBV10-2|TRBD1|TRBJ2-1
TGCGCCAGCAGGGGGGACAGGGGGCACAATGAGCAGTTCTTC
CASRGDRGHNEQFF
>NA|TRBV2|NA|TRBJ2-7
TGTGCCAGCAGTGAATCCAGGGCCGAGCAGTACTTC
CASSESRAEQYF
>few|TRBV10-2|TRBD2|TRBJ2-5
TGCGCCAGCAGTGAGTTCTTCCCCGATGGACTAGCGGGAGAGACCCAGTACTTC
CASSEFFPDGLAGETQYF
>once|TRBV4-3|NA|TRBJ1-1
TGCGCCAGCAGCGAGGGGGTGACGAACACTGAAGCTTTCTTT
CASSEGVTNTEAFF
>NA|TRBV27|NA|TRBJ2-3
TGTGCCAGCACCTTGGGGGGAAGCACAGATACGCAGTATTTT
CASTLGGSTDTQYF
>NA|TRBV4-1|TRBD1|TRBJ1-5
TGCGCCAGCAGCCTCCAGAGACAGGGGAATCAGCCCCAGCATTTT
CASSLQRQGNQPQHF
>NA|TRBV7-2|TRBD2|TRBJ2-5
TGTGCCAGCACCGGGGGGACTGGCGGGAGGACCCAAGAGACCCAGTACTTC
CASTGGTGGRTQETQYF
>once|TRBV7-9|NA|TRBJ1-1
TGTGCCAGCAGCTTCGGCGGATCCCCCATGAACACTGAAGCTTTCTTT
CASSFGGSPMNTEAFF
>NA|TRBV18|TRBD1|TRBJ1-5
TGTGCCAGCTCACCACCCTTGGACAGGGAAAATCAGCCCCAGCATTTT
CASSPPLDRENQPQHF
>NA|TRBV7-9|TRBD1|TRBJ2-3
TGTGCCAGCAGCCCGACAGGGTTGGTCACAGATACGCAGTATTTT
CASSPTGLVTDTQYF
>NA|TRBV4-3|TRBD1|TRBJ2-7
TGCGCCAGCAGCGCGGGACAGGGTCGGTACGAGCAGTACTTC
CASSAGQGRYEQYF
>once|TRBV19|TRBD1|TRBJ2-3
TGTGCCAGTACCACAGGGGGAGCAGGCACAGATACGCAGTATTTT
CASTTGGAGTDTQYF
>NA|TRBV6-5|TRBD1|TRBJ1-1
TGTGCCAGCAGCCAGGGGGAGGACACTGAAGCTTTCTTT
CASSQGEDTEAFF
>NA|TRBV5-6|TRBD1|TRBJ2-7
TGTGCCAGCAGCCCTTCCATACTTGACAGGGGGCGCAAAGACGAGCAGTACTTC
CASSPSILDRGRKDEQYF
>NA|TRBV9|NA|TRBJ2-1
TGTGCCAGCAGCGGATTAGCGGAGTCCTACAATGAGCAGTTCTTC
CASSGLAESYNEQFF
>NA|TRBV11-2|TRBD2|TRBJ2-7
TGTGCCAGCAGCTTCCCTCGGACTAGCGGGCCGGAGGGAGAGCAGTACTTC
CASSFPRTSGPEGEQYF
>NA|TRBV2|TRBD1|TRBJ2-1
TGTGCCAGCAGGGCCCGACAGGGTGGGTTATCCTACAATGAGCAGTTCTTC
CASRARQGGLSYNEQFF
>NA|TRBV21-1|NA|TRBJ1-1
TGTGCCAGTCCAGGGCCTGAAGCTTTCTTT
CASPGPEAFF
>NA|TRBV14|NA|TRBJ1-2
TGTGCCAGCAGCCAAGGGGGCCCGGCAGGGACCTTC
CASSQGGPAGTF
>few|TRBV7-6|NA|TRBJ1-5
TGTGCCAGCAGCCCCGACATTAAGGCTTCGCCCCAGCATTTT
CASSPDIKASPQHF
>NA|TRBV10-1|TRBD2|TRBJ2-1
TGCGCCAGCGCCCGCGGGAGTGAACGGAATGAGCAGTTCTTC
CASARGSERNEQFF
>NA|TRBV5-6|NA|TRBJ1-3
TGTGCCAGCAGCTTTGGGCTGCACTCTGGAAACACCATATATTTT
CASSFGLHSGNTIYF
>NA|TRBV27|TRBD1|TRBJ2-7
TGTGCCACCCAGGACAGGGCTGGAGCCTACGAGCAGTACTTC
CATQDRAGAYEQYF
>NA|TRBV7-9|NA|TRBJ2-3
TGTGCCAGCAGCCACAAGGAGAGGGACACAGATACGCAGTATTTT
CASSHKERDTDTQYF
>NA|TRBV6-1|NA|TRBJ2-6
TGTGTGGTGGCTCCAACCTCTGGGGCCAACGTCCTGACTTTC
CVVAPTSGANVLTF
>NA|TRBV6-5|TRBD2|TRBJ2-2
TGTGCCAGCACTGGACTAGCGGCCCTCGGGGAGCTGTTTTTT
CASTGLAALGELFF
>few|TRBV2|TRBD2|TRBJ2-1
TGTGCCAGCAGTGCTGGCGGCGGGGGGTTCAATGAGCAGTTCTTC
CASSAGGGGFNEQFF
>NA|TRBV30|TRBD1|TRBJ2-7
TGTGCCTGGAGTAGGGGGACAGGGGATGTCGAGCAGTACTTC
CAWSRGTGDVEQYF
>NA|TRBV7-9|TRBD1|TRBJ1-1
TGTGCCAGCAGCACCCACAGGGGACTGAACACTGAAGCTTTCTTT
CASSTHRGLNTEAFF
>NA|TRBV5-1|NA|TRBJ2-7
TGCGCCAGCAGCCTGCAAGGGGATGGCTACGAGCAGTACTTC
CASSLQGDGYEQYF
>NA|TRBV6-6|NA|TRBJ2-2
TGTGCCAGCACGGAACAGGATCCCCTTGGAACCGGGGAGCTGTTTTTT
CASTEQDPLGTGELFF
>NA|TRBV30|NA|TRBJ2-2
TGTGCCTGGAGGGGGGGTACGACGAACACCGGGGAGCTGTTTTTT
CAWRGGTTNTGELFF
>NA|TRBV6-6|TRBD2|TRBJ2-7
TGTGCCAGCATGGGACTAGCGGGCCCCTACGAGCAGTACTTC
CASMGLAGPYEQYF
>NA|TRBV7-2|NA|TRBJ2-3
TGTGCCAGCAGCCCCCGGGGGAGAAGGACAGATACGCAGTATTTT
CASSPRGRRTDTQYF
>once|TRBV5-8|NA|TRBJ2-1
TGTGCCAGCAGCTTGGGGCCCTACAATGAGCAGTTCTTC
CASSLGPYNEQFF